The rows below give T cell receptor beta chains drawn from one sample of a study of lymphopenia after photon versus proton radiotherapy. Data came from immunoSEQ multiplex PCR; TCRdb stores just in-frame clones and leaves some out. The table shows roughly 61,000 clones, with 87% occurring only once. Sequenced material: peripheral blood, taken from a patient treated with proton-based radiotherapy. Source of these receptors: a man of 80 years or more with esophageal cancer. The CDR3 runs from the conserved cysteine through the conserved F or W. The D gene is left open where the match is weak. Expanded clones are given a class, and other clones once, few, many or no size at all.

V	size	D	J	DNA	CDR3
TRBV7-2	NA	TRBD1	TRBJ1-2	TGTGCCAGCAGCCCCCGACAGGGCTCGTGGGGCTACACCTTC	CASSPRQGSWGYTF
TRBV11-3	NA	NA	TRBJ2-7	TGTGCCAGCAGCCAATTCTCGCACGGGGGCGAGCAGTACTTC	CASSQFSHGGEQYF
TRBV5-4	NA	NA	TRBJ2-3	TGTGCCAGCAGCCGGGACAGCACAGATACGCAGTATTTT	CASSRDSTDTQYF
TRBV5-4	once	TRBD2	TRBJ2-5	TGTGCCAGCAGCCTTGGACTAGCGGGCCAAGAGACCCAGTACTTC	CASSLGLAGQETQYF
TRBV18	NA	NA	TRBJ1-5	TGTGCCAGCTCACCATTCCAAGATCAGCCCCAGCATTTT	CASSPFQDQPQHF
TRBV10-3	NA	NA	TRBJ2-7	TGTGCCATCAGGCACAGGGACATCTCCTACGAGCAGTACTTC	CAIRHRDISYEQYF
TRBV7-9	NA	TRBD1	TRBJ1-3	TGTGCCAGCAGCCAGGGAGATCTGGGACAGTATTTT	CASSQGDLGQYF
TRBV19	NA	NA	TRBJ2-1	TGTGCCAGTTCTCCGAGGGGAGGCCGAGATGAGCAGTTCTTC	CASSPRGGRDEQFF
TRBV7-9	NA	NA	TRBJ1-1	TGTGCCAGCAGCCCAGAGAACACTGAAGCTTTCTTT	CASSPENTEAFF
TRBV27	NA	NA	TRBJ1-1	TGTGCCAGCAGTTTAAGAGGGCCCAACACTGAAGCTTTCTTT	CASSLRGPNTEAFF
TRBV4-2	NA	NA	TRBJ2-2	TGTGCCAGCAGCCAAGACGGTGGAGGAGCCGGGGAGCTGTTTTTT	CASSQDGGGAGELFF
TRBV11-3	NA	TRBD2	TRBJ2-2	TGTGCCAGCAGCCCGGGAGGGAGCAGCACCGGGGAGCTGTTTTTT	CASSPGGSSTGELFF
TRBV19	once	NA	TRBJ1-2	TGTGCCAGTAGTCAGGGGAGAGGGTATGGCTACACCTTC	CASSQGRGYGYTF
TRBV2	NA	TRBD1	TRBJ1-2	TGTGCCAGCGGATCCGGGACAGGGGGCCTTTCGGACTATGGCTACACCTTC	CASGSGTGGLSDYGYTF
TRBV5-6	few	TRBD1	TRBJ1-2	TGTGCCAGCGGTCAGGGGGCGATACCCAACTATGGCTACACCTTC	CASGQGAIPNYGYTF
TRBV6-5	NA	TRBD1	TRBJ2-1	TGTGCCAGCAGTTACGACAGGGCCTATGAGCAGTTCTTC	CASSYDRAYEQFF
TRBV10-2	NA	TRBD1	TRBJ2-7	TGCGCCAGCGCTCGAACAGGGGTCGAGCAGTACTTC	CASARTGVEQYF
TRBV6-1	NA	NA	TRBJ1-5	TGTGCCAGCGGAACAGTCCAATCGCCCCAGCATTTT	CASGTVQSPQHF
TRBV7-9	NA	TRBD1	TRBJ2-2	TGTGCCAGCAGCTCACCCGGGACAGGGGTGGCCGGGGAGCTGTTTTTT	CASSSPGTGVAGELFF
TRBV19	NA	NA	TRBJ1-4	TGTGCCAGTAGTAAGTTCGTTTATGAAAAACTGTTTTTT	CASSKFVYEKLFF
TRBV7-8	NA	TRBD1	TRBJ2-5	TGTGCCAGCAGCTCCCTACAGGGGGCGCTGAGAGAGACCCAGTACTTC	CASSSLQGALRETQYF
TRBV11-2	NA	TRBD2	TRBJ2-7	TGTGCCAGCAGCTCTATACTAGCGGGAGTCGACGAGCAGTACTTC	CASSSILAGVDEQYF
TRBV15	NA	NA	TRBJ1-4	TGTGCCACCAGCAGAGGATCACAGACTAATGAAAAACTGTTTTTT	CATSRGSQTNEKLFF
TRBV7-2	few	TRBD2	TRBJ2-1	TGTGCCAGCAGCTTACCCGTGACTAGCGGACAGTTCTTC	CASSLPVTSGQFF
TRBV5-5	many	NA	TRBJ1-4	TGTGCCAGCACCCTTGGGGGGGGAGGCGGTGAAAAACTGTTTTTT	CASTLGGGGGEKLFF
TRBV2	many	TRBD1	TRBJ1-4	TGTGCCAGCAGGGGGACAGGGTCTATACTGTTTTTT	CASRGTGSILFF
TRBV7-8	NA	NA	TRBJ2-7	TGTGCCAGCAGCTTATCGTCGACGGCCCACGAGCAGTACTTC	CASSLSSTAHEQYF
TRBV5-1	NA	NA	TRBJ2-3	TGCGCCAGCAGCCCAGACACAGATACGCAGTATTTT	CASSPDTDTQYF
TRBV4-3	NA	TRBD1	TRBJ1-2	TGCGCCAGCAGCCAAGAAAATGGCGCAGGGGGCGGTGGCTACACCTTC	CASSQENGAGGGGYTF
TRBV9	NA	TRBD2	TRBJ2-1	TGTGCCAGCAGTCGACTAGCGGGAGTGCATGAGCAGTTCTTC	CASSRLAGVHEQFF
TRBV25-1	NA	NA	TRBJ2-1	TGTGCCAGCAGTTGGGCCAGGAGCTCCTACAATGAGCAGTTCTTC	CASSWARSSYNEQFF
TRBV7-8	NA	NA	TRBJ1-1	TGTGCCAGCAGCTTGGGCAGGAGTGCCCCTGAAGCTTTCTTT	CASSLGRSAPEAFF
TRBV4-1	NA	TRBD2	TRBJ2-3	TGCGCCAGCAGCAAGCGGACTAGCGGGAGGGCCGAAGATACGCAGTATTTT	CASSKRTSGRAEDTQYF
TRBV10-1	few	TRBD2	TRBJ2-7	TGCGCCAGCAGTGAGTTTAGCGGGAGGATGGCTCACGAGCAGTACTTC	CASSEFSGRMAHEQYF
TRBV11-2	NA	NA	TRBJ2-2	TGTGCCAGCAGCGTGGGGCCCACCGGGGAGCTGTTTTTT	CASSVGPTGELFF
TRBV18	NA	NA	TRBJ2-5	TGTGCCAGCTCACCACGGGGGGACCAAGAGACCCAGTACTTC	CASSPRGDQETQYF
TRBV27	NA	TRBD2	TRBJ2-1	TGTGCCAGCAGAACGAGCGGGATCTTCAATGAGCAGTTCTTC	CASRTSGIFNEQFF
TRBV9	NA	TRBD2	TRBJ2-4	TGTGCCAGCAGCGTGAGACCCCGACTCGGAGCGGGAGGGAACATTCAGTACTTC	CASSVRPRLGAGGNIQYF
TRBV30	NA	TRBD2	TRBJ2-3	TGTGCCTGGAGTGTACGGGGGGGCTTATATACGCAGTATTTT	CAWSVRGGLYTQYF
TRBV19	NA	NA	TRBJ2-3	TGTGCCAGTATGCCGCACAGTCTTTTAACCAGCACAGATACGCAGTATTTT	CASMPHSLLTSTDTQYF
TRBV27	NA	TRBD2	TRBJ2-3	TGTGCCAGCAGTCCCTGGGGGGGGAACACAGATCCGCAGTATTTT	CASSPWGGNTDPQYF
TRBV7-2	NA	NA	TRBJ2-1	TGTGCCAGCAGCCCACCTCTGGGGGGCTCCTACAATGAGCAGTTCTTC	CASSPPLGGSYNEQFF
TRBV5-1	NA	TRBD1	TRBJ1-4	TGCGCCAGCAGCCAGGCGGGACAGGGTCGAGAAAAACTGTTTTTT	CASSQAGQGREKLFF
TRBV5-8	NA	NA	TRBJ1-1	TGTGCCAGCAGCATCGGGACACCCATGACGATCACTGAAGCTTTCTTT	CASSIGTPMTITEAFF